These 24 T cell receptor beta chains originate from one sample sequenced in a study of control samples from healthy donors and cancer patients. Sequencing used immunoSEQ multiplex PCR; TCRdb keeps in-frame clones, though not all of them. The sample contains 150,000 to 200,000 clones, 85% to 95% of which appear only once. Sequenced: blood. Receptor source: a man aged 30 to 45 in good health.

CDR3 in amino acids: CASSSPLGANYGYTF. For the CDR3, the DNA is TGTGCCAGCAGTTCCCCTTTAGGGGCGAACTATGGCTACACCTTC. The gene calls are TRBV28 and TRBJ1-2, with D perhaps matching TRBD1 (5 bases). Per the germline V gene, CDR1 is MDHEN and CDR2 is SYDVKM. The CDR3 covers 15 residues. The V end lost 4 bases, the J end lost 2 bases, and 14 bases lay between the germline ends.

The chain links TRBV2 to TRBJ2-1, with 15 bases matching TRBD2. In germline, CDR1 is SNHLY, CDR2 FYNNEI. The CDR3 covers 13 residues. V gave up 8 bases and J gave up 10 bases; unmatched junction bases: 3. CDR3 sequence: CASGGTSGREQFF. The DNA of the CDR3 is TGTGCCAGCGGCGGGACTAGCGGGAGGGAGCAGTTCTTC.

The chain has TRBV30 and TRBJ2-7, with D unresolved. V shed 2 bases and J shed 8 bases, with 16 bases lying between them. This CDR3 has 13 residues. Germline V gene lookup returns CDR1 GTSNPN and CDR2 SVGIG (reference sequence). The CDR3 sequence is CAWSSHLAEKQYF. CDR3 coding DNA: TGTGCCTGGAGTTCCCATTTGGCAGAGAAGCAGTACTTC.

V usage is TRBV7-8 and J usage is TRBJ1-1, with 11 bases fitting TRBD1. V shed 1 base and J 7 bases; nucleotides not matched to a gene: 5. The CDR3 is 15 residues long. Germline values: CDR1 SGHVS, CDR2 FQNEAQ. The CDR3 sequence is CASSLGGGTGGEAFF. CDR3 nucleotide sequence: TGTGCCAGCAGCTTAGGGGGCGGGACAGGGGGTGAAGCTTTCTTT.

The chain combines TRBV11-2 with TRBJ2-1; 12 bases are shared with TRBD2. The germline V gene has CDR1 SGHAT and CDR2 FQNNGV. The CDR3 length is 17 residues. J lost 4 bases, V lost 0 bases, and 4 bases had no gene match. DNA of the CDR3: TGTGCCAGCAGCTTAGATCTAGCGGGGGGGCCTTACAATGAGCAGTTCTTC. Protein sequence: CASSLDLAGGPYNEQFF.

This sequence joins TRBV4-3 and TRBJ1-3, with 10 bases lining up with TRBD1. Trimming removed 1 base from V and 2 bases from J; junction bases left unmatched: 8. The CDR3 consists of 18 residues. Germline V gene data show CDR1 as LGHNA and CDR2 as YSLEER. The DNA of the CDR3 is TGCGCCAGCAGCCAAGGCCGGGTCGGACAGGGGGCTGGAAACACCATATATTTT. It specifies CASSQGRVGQGAGNTIYF.

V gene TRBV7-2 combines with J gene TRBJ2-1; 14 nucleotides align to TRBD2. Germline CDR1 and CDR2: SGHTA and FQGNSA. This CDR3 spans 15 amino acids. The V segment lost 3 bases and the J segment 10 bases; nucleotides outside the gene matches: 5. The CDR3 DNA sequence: TGTGCCAGCAGCTTCTCCGGGACTAGCGGGGGAGAGCAGTTCTTC. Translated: CASSFSGTSGGEQFF.

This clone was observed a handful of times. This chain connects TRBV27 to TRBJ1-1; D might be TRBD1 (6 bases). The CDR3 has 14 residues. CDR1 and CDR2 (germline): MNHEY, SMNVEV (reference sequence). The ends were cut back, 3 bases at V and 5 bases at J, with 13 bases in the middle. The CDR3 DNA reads TGTGCCAGCAGTTTCGGCCCTCAGGGGACTGAAGCTTTCTTT. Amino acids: CASSFGPQGTEAFF.

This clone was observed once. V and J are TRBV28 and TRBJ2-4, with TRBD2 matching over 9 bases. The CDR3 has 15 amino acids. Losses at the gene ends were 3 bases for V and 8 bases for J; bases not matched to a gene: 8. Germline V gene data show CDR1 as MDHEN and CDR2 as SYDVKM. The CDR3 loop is CASSLIISGSDIQYF. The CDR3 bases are TGTGCCAGCAGTTTGATAATTAGCGGGAGTGACATTCAGTACTTC.

CDR3 in amino acids: CASSLGGAGANVLTF. DNA for the CDR3: TGTGCCAGCAGCTTAGGGGGCGCTGGGGCCAACGTCCTGACTTTC. The V call is TRBV7-9, the J call TRBJ2-6, with D possibly matching TRBD1 (5 bases). Germline assignment: CDR1 SEHNR and CDR2 FQNEAQ (reference sequence). V lost 1 base to trimming and J lost 2 bases, with 6 bases between them. The CDR3 extends over 15 amino acids.

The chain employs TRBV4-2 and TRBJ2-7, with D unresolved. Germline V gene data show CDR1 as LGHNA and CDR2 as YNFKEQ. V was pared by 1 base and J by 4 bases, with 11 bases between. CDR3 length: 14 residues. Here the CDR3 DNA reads TGTGCCAGCAGCCAAGTTCTCAGTCAATACGAGCAGTACTTC. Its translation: CASSQVLSQYEQYF.

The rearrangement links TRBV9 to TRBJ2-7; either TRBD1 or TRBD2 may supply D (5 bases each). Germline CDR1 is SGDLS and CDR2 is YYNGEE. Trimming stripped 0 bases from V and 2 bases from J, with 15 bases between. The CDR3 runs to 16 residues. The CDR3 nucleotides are TGTGCCAGCAGCGTAGAACCGGGCCCGGGGCCCTACGAGCAGTACTTC. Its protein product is CASSVEPGPGPYEQYF. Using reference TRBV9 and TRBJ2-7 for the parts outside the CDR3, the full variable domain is DSGVTQTPKHLITATGQRVTLRCSPRSGDLSVYWYQQSLDQGLQFLIQYYNGEERAKGNILERFSAQQFPDLHSELNLSSLELGDSALYFCASSVEPGPGPYEQYFGPGTRLTVT.

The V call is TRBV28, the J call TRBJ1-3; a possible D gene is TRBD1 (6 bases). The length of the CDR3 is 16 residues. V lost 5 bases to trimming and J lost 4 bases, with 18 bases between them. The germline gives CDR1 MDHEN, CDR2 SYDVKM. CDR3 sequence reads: CASSLTGGAKGNTIYF. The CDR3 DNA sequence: TGTGCCAGCAGTCTTACGGGGGGGGCTAAGGGAAACACCATATATTTT.

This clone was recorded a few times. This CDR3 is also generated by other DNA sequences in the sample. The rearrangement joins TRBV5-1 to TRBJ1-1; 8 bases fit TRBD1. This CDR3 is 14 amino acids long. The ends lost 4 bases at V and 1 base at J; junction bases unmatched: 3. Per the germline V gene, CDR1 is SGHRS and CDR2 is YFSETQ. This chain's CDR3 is CASSPGTGNTEAFF. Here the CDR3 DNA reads TGCGCCAGCAGCCCAGGGACAGGGAACACTGAAGCTTTCTTT.

CDR3 sequence: CASSYGSNTEAFF. The CDR3 DNA reads TGTGCCAGCAGTTACGGCTCTAACACTGAAGCTTTCTTT. The V call is TRBV6-2 or TRBV6-3, the J call TRBJ1-1, with D unresolved. V was cut by 2 bases and J by 2 bases, with 6 bases left in between. Germline-derived CDR1 and CDR2 are MNHEY and SVGEGT. CDR3 length equals 13 residues.

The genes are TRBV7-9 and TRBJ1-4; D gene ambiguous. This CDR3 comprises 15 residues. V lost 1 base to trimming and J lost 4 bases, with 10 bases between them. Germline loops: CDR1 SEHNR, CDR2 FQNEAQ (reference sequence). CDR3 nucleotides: TGTGCCAGCAGCTTAGGATTAAGGGATAATGAAAAACTGTTTTTT. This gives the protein CASSLGLRDNEKLFF. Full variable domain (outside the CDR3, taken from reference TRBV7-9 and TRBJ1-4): DTGVSQNPRHKITKRGQNVTFRCDPISEHNRLYWYRQTLGQGPEFLTYFQNEAQLEKSRLLSDRFSAERPKGSFSTLEIQRTEQGDSAMYLCASSLGLRDNEKLFFGSGTQLSVL.

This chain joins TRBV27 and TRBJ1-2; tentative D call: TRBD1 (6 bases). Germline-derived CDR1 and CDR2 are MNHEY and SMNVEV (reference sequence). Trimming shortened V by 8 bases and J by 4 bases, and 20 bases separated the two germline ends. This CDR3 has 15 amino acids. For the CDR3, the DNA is TGTGCCAGCGGGACCCGGGACACATGGGGCTATGGCTACACCTTC. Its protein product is CASGTRDTWGYGYTF.

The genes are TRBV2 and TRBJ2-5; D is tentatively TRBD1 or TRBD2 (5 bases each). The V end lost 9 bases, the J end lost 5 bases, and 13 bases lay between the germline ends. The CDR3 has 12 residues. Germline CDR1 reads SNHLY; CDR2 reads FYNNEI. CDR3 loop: CASRSEGETQYF. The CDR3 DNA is TGTGCCAGTCGGAGCGAGGGGGAGACCCAGTACTTC.

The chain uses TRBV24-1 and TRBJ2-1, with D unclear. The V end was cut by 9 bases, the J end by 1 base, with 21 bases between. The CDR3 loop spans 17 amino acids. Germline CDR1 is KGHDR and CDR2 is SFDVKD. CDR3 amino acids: CATGKRGFTGSYNEQFF. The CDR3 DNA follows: TGTGCCACCGGGAAACGCGGATTCACCGGTTCCTACAATGAGCAGTTCTTC.

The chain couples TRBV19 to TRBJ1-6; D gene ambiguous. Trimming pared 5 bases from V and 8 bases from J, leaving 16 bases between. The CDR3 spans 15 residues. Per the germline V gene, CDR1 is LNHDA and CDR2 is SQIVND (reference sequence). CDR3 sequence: CASSLGSKADSPLHF. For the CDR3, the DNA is TGTGCCAGTAGTTTGGGCTCTAAGGCGGATTCACCCCTCCACTTT.

The DNA of the CDR3 is TGTGCCACCAGTCCAGGGGGGTTCTATGGCTACACCTTC. Its protein product is CATSPGGFYGYTF. J is TRBJ1-2 and V is TRBV24-1; 7 bases line up with TRBD1. The length of the CDR3 is 13 residues. CDR1 KGHDR and CDR2 SFDVKD come from the germline V gene. V lost 6 bases and J lost 4; bases outside the gene matches: 4.

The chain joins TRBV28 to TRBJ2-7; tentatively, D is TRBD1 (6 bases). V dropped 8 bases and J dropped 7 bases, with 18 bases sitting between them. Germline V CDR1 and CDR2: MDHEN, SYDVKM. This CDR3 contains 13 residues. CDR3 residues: CASGSGTPLEQYF. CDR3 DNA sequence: TGTGCCAGCGGTTCCGGGACACCCCTGGAGCAGTACTTC. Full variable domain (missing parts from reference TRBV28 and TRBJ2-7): DVKVTQSSRYLVKRTGEKVFLECVQDMDHENMFWYRQDPGLGLRLIYFSYDVKMKEKGDIPEGYSVSREKKERFSLILESASTNQTSMYLCASGSGTPLEQYFGPGTRLTVT.

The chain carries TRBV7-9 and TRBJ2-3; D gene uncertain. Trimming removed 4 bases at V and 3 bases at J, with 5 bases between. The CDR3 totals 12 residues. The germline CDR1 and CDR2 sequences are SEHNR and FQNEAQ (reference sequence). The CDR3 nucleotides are TGTGCCAGCAGCTCAATTACAGATACGCAGTATTTT. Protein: CASSSITDTQYF.

The CDR3 DNA reads as TGTGCCAGCAGTTACTCACAGGGGGCTGATGGCTACACCTTC. The encoded protein is CASSYSQGADGYTF. The gene calls are TRBV6-5 and TRBJ1-2; 9 bases are a match to TRBD1. CDR1 is MNHEY and CDR2 is SVGAGI in the germline V gene. Trimming removed 0 bases from V and 6 bases from J; junction bases left unmatched: 2. This CDR3 is built from 14 residues.